This entry concerns a single TCR beta chain. The use of a sample-barcoded 5' primer and a J-beta primer mix characterized a second PCR of roughly 6 to 11 cycles. TCRdb re-called the 5' RACE reads through MiXCR, storing one row per CDR3 protein. Of about 1.7 million distinct CDR3 sequences listed, roughly 27% are singletons. No fewer than 7 million PBMCs went into each sample. The sample comes from a study of blood T cells in healthy people across ages. The TCR comes from a woman younger than 45 in good health. Sample: blood.

CDR3 DNA sequence: TGTGCCAGCAGTTGGGACCTCGGGCGTTACAATGAGCAGTTCTTC. Its translation is CASSWDLGRYNEQFF. This chain uses TRBV12-3 or TRBV12-4 with TRBJ2-1; tentatively, D is TRBD1 or TRBD2 (5 bases each). The CDR3 runs to 15 residues. V lost 4 bases, J lost 4 bases, and 14 bases lay in between.